This T cell receptor beta chain emerged from a study of Graves' ophthalmopathy and Graves' hyperthyroidism. Study findings and constraints: Ophthalmopathy cases were distinguished from stable hyperthyroidism by a 13-signature model, reaching just over 85% sensitivity and over 80% specificity.

This clonotype has at least ten counts. What it binds is not known. Deletions cut 4 bases from V and 6 bases from J, with 13 bases between. The germline V gene encodes CDR1 KGHSH and CDR2 LQKENI. The CDR3 sequence is 14 residues long. CDR3 regions of TCR beta were amplified from RNA transcripts. An initial RT-PCR round employing HTBI primers preceded a second-round multiplex PCR. TCRdb analysed the multiplex PCR reads with MiXCR anew, one entry per CDR3 protein. The repertoire holds 400,000 to 450,000 distinct CDR3 sequences, with 20% to 25% as singletons. Each diagnosis was determined on the basis of clinical symptoms, serum thyroxine, TRAb, thyroid ultrasound and orbital computed tomography. It was from 10 ml of fresh peripheral blood that the PBMCs came.

Sequenced material: peripheral blood. V gene TRBV18 combines with J gene TRBJ1-5; possibly TRBD1 for D (6 bases). This clonotype was obtained from a woman aged 18-30 years with stable Graves' hyperthyroidism. In DNA form, the CDR3 reads TGTGCCAGCTCACGGTCAGGGGAGGGTCAGCCCCAGCATTTT. Protein product: CASSRSGEGQPQHF.